This T cell receptor (beta chain) was sequenced during a study of blood T cell repertoires in COVID-19. Study details: PBMCs, B-cell-depleted T cells, or T cells provided the cDNA or gDNA that made up the material.

Recovered status applied to Cohort 3 donors who had two consecutive negative PCRs. It also applied to those with clearance or with symptom resolution. Here immunoSEQ multiplex PCR was the method, and the copy in TCRdb shows in-frame clones only, minus some. The data show 200,000 to 250,000 clones, with about 84% seen just once and about 2.1% held by the top ten. This CDR3 is 14 amino acids long. Trimming shortened V by 7 bases and J by 6 bases, and 13 bases separated the two germline ends. The germline gives CDR1 LNHDA, CDR2 SQIVND (reference sequence). This clonotype was obtained from a woman aged 45-60 years who had recovered from COVID-19. The V gene is TRBV19, the J gene TRBJ1-6; D ambiguous. Material for sequencing was PBMCs or T cells enriched from blood (not recorded which). This chain's CDR3 is CASNPFSGNSPLHF. As DNA, the CDR3 is TGTGCCAGTAACCCCTTCTCCGGTAATTCACCCCTCCACTTT.